This T cell receptor (beta chain) originates from a study of blood T cell repertoires in COVID-19. On the study more broadly: Italy, Spain and the United States were the sources of the convalescent and acute COVID-19 samples. Sources were T cells, B-cell-depleted T cells, or PBMCs; the material itself was cDNA or gDNA.

Per the study methods: Scientists estimated how many nucleated cells there were by amplifying reference gene primers. The data were produced by immunoSEQ multiplex PCR, yet TCRdb's version contains in-frame clones alone and is incomplete. D and trimming come from the DNA, and the V and J calls and clone size come from that table. Found here are a few hundred thousand clones, approximately 86% of them singletons; the top ten hold approximately 6.8%. Germline-derived CDR1 and CDR2 are KGHSH and LQKENI. Trimming at V came to 5 bases and at J to 1 base, leaving 4 bases not matched to a gene. The CDR3 length is 14 residues.

The V and J genes are TRBV18 and TRBJ1-1; TRBD1 matches 7 bases. The source of this sequence is a woman in her 70s with active or convalescent COVID-19. Sequenced: peripheral blood. In DNA form, the CDR3 reads TGTGCCAGCTCAAGGACAGGTACGAACACTGAAGCTTTCTTT. Amino acid sequence: CASSRTGTNTEAFF.